The 21 T cell receptor beta chains below come from one sample, sequenced in a study of vaccination and CD4 T cells after COVID-19 (dated by TCRdb to between 2021 and 2023). Their antigens are not known. The meaning of the sample's treatment or condition label: roughly 11-day PBMC culture with coronavirus spike peptide pools or control peptides (ViraFEST assay). Library preparation used PCR. Sequencing used an Illumina iSeq 100. At the Johns Hopkins FTIC core, DNA from the cultured CD4+ T cells underwent TCR sequencing with the Oncomine TCR Beta short-read assay. The public sequencing data were trimmed at Q25 with fastp and processed into clonotypes with MiXCR by TCRdb, which kept only in-frame beta chains. Records with the same CDR3 protein are collapsed into one entry carrying the most frequent genes and DNA. This sample is represented by under 20,000 distinct CDR3 sequences; around 55% of them were singletons. The top ten clones comprise 6.5% to 8.5% of the sample.

The sample comprised CD4+ T cells from blood, cultured in vitro. These TCRs come from a human donor who had recovered from COVID-19.

V usage is TRBV6-1 and J usage is TRBJ1-5, with a weak D call TRBD1 (6 bases). V was pared by 6 bases and J by 3 bases, with 15 bases between. The CDR3 is 15 residues long. From germline, CDR1 is MNHNS and CDR2 SASEGT. This chain's CDR3 is CASSSDRPYNQPQHF. The CDR3 DNA follows: TGTGCCAGCAGCTCTGACAGGCCCTACAATCAGCCCCAGCATTTT.

The chain combines TRBV24-1 with TRBJ1-5; D is undetermined. V shed 6 bases and J shed 0 bases, with 8 bases lying between them. The CDR3 sequence is 14 residues long. CDR1 is KGHDR, CDR2 SFDVKD, per germline. In nucleotides, the CDR3 is TGTGCCACCAGTAAGGGAGATAGCAATCAGCCCCAGCATTTT. Protein sequence: CATSKGDSNQPQHF.

The chain couples TRBV27 to TRBJ2-1; TRBD2 agrees at 7 bases. V shed 0 bases and J 4 bases; nucleotides not matched to a gene: 3. Looked up from germline, CDR1 is MNHEY and CDR2 is SMNVEV (reference sequence). This CDR3 is 15 amino acids long. The CDR3 sequence: CASSLSASGYNEQFF. CDR3 nucleotides: TGTGCCAGCAGTTTATCGGCTAGCGGTTACAATGAGCAGTTCTTC.

V gene TRBV2 combines with J gene TRBJ1-1, with D possibly being TRBD1 (5 bases). V was trimmed by 0 bases and J by 3 bases, leaving 11 bases between them. The CDR3 length is 15 residues. CDR1 and CDR2 (germline): SNHLY, FYNNEI. As DNA, the CDR3 is TGTGCCAGCAGTGAAGCGTCAGGGATGGACACTGAAGCTTTCTTT. It translates to CASSEASGMDTEAFF.

This sequence joins TRBV20-1 and TRBJ2-7; 12 bases are a match to TRBD2. V dropped 6 bases and J dropped 0; count of bases not matched to a gene: 6. Germline CDR1 is DFQATT and CDR2 is SNEGSKA (reference sequence). This CDR3 has 15 amino acids. The CDR3 protein is CSATSGSPSSYEQYF. The DNA of the CDR3 is TGCAGTGCGACTAGCGGGAGCCCCAGCTCCTACGAGCAGTACTTC.

This chain connects TRBV24-1 to TRBJ2-3, with no clear D. Trimming removed 7 bases from V and 0 bases from J, with 7 bases in between. Per the germline V gene, CDR1 is KGHDR and CDR2 is SFDVKD. The CDR3 has 13 residues. The CDR3 region has the DNA TGTGCCACCAGACAGCATAGCACAGATACGCAGTATTTT. Protein product: CATRQHSTDTQYF.

This CDR3 reads CASSQQGMDTEAFF. In DNA form, the CDR3 reads TGTGCCAGCAGCCAACAGGGGATGGACACTGAAGCTTTCTTT. This chain uses TRBV6-1 with TRBJ1-1, with TRBD1 matching over 7 bases. The CDR3 covers 14 residues. Germline CDR1 MNHNS, CDR2 SASEGT. The V gene end was trimmed by 6 bases and the J gene end by 3 bases; junction bases not matched to a gene: 7.

This chain links TRBV6-2 or TRBV6-3 with TRBJ2-5, with D unresolved. The V and J ends lost 1 base and 5 bases respectively, with 14 bases between them. Germline CDR1 and CDR2: MNHEY and SVGEGT. The CDR3 runs to 15 residues. DNA for the CDR3: TGTGCCAGCAGTTACTTGCGTCGAATCAAGGAGACCCAGTACTTC. Amino acid sequence: CASSYLRRIKETQYF.

This chain connects TRBV30 to TRBJ2-1, with 9 bases matching TRBD2. Germline CDR1 and CDR2: GTSNPN and SVGIG (reference sequence). V lost 1 base to trimming and J lost 5 bases; unmatched junction nucleotides: 0. The CDR3 covers 13 residues. CDR3 in amino acids: CAWSGLADNEQFF. The CDR3 DNA sequence: TGTGCCTGGAGTGGACTAGCGGACAATGAGCAGTTCTTC.

This clonotype was recorded a few times. The chain uses TRBV10-3 and TRBJ2-1; TRBD1 agrees at 10 bases. The V gene end was trimmed by 6 bases and the J gene end by 6 bases; junction bases not matched to a gene: 8. Per germline, CDR1 ENHRY and CDR2 SYGVKD. This CDR3 is built from 15 residues. The CDR3 region is CAISVDRGLSNEQFF. CDR3 coding DNA: TGTGCCATCAGCGTGGACAGGGGGTTAAGCAATGAGCAGTTCTTC.

The chain has TRBV6-5 and TRBJ2-1; the D gene is possibly TRBD1 (5 bases). CDR1 and CDR2 from the germline V gene are MNHEY and SVGAGI. V lost 0 bases and J lost 7, with 10 bases in between. CDR3 length: 14 residues. Here the CDR3 DNA reads TGTGCCAGCAGTTACTCGGGGCCAGATAATGAGCAGTTCTTC. The encoded protein is CASSYSGPDNEQFF.

This clonotype turned up a few times. V is TRBV7-2 and J is TRBJ2-5; D unresolved. Deletions cut 5 bases from V and 5 bases from J, with 18 bases between. Per germline, CDR1 SGHTA and CDR2 FQGNSA. CDR3 length: 15 amino acids. CDR3 in DNA: TGTGCCAGCAGCCAAAGTCGCTACCCTGGGGAGACCCAGTACTTC. Residues: CASSQSRYPGETQYF.

The chain uses TRBV2 and TRBJ2-1; D call uncertain. Germline V CDR1 and CDR2: SNHLY, FYNNEI. CDR3 length equals 13 residues. The V end was cut by 1 base, the J end by 4 bases, with 5 bases between. The CDR3 sequence is CASSEGLYNEQFF. The CDR3 DNA is TGTGCCAGCAGTGAAGGACTTTACAATGAGCAGTTCTTC.

The chain is built from TRBV6-1 and TRBJ1-5, with 10 nucleotides matching TRBD1. This CDR3 comprises 16 residues. Germline trimming cut 5 bases from V and 0 bases from J; bases unmatched to any gene: 4. From germline, CDR1 is MNHNS and CDR2 SASEGT. DNA of the CDR3: TGTGCCAGCAGTACCAGGACAGGGGGTAGCAATCAGCCCCAGCATTTT. This sequence encodes CASSTRTGGSNQPQHF.

This chain connects TRBV5-8 to TRBJ1-1; 7 nucleotides line up with TRBD1. Germline CDR1 is SGHTS and CDR2 is YDEGEE. CDR3 length equals 12 residues. The J segment lost 11 bases and the V segment lost 7 bases, leaving 11 bases of the junction unmatched. Here the CDR3 reads CASWRTGRLAFF. In nucleotides, the CDR3 is TGTGCCAGCTGGAGGACAGGTCGGCTGGCTTTCTTT.

This rearrangement joins TRBV4-3 to TRBJ2-7; TRBD1 or TRBD2 may be the D gene (6 bases each). CDR1 LGHNA and CDR2 YSLEER come from the germline V gene. The CDR3 loop spans 12 amino acids. The V end was cut by 1 base, the J end by 12 bases, with 13 bases between. This CDR3 reads CASSQVGGSRYF. The CDR3 DNA follows: TGCGCCAGCAGCCAAGTCGGGGGCTCGAGGTACTTC.

The chain employs TRBV11-3 and TRBJ2-1; D is undetermined. CDR3 length: 13 residues. Deletions cut 0 bases from V and 9 bases from J, with 9 bases between. Germline values: CDR1 SGHNT, CDR2 YENEEA. The CDR3 sequence: CASSLEDSGEQFF. The CDR3 DNA sequence: TGTGCCAGCAGCTTAGAAGACTCGGGTGAGCAGTTCTTC.

The chain has TRBV19 and TRBJ2-2, with 7 nucleotides matching TRBD1. The CDR3 consists of 17 residues. The germline V gene has CDR1 LNHDA and CDR2 SQIVND (reference sequence). Germline trimming cut 7 bases from V and 4 bases from J; bases unmatched to any gene: 15. The CDR3 coding sequence is TGTGCCAGTAACACCCTCAGACAGGGTTCAGGCACCGGGGAGCTGTTTTTT. This codes for CASNTLRQGSGTGELFF.

By sample share, this clonotype is large. The CDR3 sequence: CSARRFGLAGPTGELFF. In DNA, the CDR3 is TGCAGTGCTAGACGCTTTGGCCTAGCGGGACCCACCGGGGAGCTGTTTTTT. The J gene is TRBJ2-2, the V gene TRBV20-1; 9 nucleotides line up with TRBD2. The CDR3 is made up of 17 amino acids. Losses at the gene ends were 2 bases for V and 4 bases for J; bases not matched to a gene: 11. Looked up from germline, CDR1 is DFQATT and CDR2 is SNEGSKA (reference sequence).

A single count supports this clonotype. The rearrangement joins TRBV7-6 to TRBJ2-7, with D perhaps TRBD2 (6 bases). This CDR3 is built from 15 residues. The V end lost 5 bases, the J end lost 5 bases, and 19 bases lay between the germline ends. Germline V gene sequence: CDR1 SGHVS, CDR2 FNYEAQ. This CDR3 reads CASSPRTGVVNEQYF. The DNA for the CDR3 is TGTGCCAGCAGCCCAAGGACGGGAGTAGTAAACGAGCAGTACTTC.

This clonotype was observed once. The CDR3, as DNA: TGCGCCAGCAGTGAGTCGGGAGTGGGTGAGCAGTTCTTC. The encoded protein is CASSESGVGEQFF. The chain links TRBV10-1 to TRBJ2-1, with D perhaps matching TRBD2 (5 bases). The V end lost 0 bases, the J end lost 9 bases, and 9 bases lay between the germline ends. The CDR3 has 13 amino acids. Germline CDR1 and CDR2: WNHNN and SYGVQD (reference sequence).